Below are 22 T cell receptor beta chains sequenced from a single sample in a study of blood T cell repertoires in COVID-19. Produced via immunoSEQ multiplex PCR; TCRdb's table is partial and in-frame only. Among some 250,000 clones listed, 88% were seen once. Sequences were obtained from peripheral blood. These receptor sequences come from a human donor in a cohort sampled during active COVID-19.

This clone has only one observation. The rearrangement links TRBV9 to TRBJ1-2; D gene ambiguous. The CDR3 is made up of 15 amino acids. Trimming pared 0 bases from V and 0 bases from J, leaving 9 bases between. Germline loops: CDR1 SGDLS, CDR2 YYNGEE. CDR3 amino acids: CASSVVAKPNYGYTF. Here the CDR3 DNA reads TGTGCCAGCAGCGTAGTTGCCAAGCCTAACTATGGCTACACCTTC.

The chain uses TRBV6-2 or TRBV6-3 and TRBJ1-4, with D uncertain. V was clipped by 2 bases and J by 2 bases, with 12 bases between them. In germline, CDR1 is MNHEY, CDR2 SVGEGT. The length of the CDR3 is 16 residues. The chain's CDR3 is CASSYPGSATNEKLFF. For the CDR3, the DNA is TGTGCCAGCAGTTACCCGGGGAGTGCGACTAATGAAAAACTGTTTTTT.

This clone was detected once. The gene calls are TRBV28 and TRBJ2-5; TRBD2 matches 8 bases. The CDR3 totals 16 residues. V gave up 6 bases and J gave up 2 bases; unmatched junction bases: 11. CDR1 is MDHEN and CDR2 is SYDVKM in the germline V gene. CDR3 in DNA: TGTGCCAGCAGCCAGTGGTTAGCGGGAATTCAAGAGACCCAGTACTTC. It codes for CASSQWLAGIQETQYF.

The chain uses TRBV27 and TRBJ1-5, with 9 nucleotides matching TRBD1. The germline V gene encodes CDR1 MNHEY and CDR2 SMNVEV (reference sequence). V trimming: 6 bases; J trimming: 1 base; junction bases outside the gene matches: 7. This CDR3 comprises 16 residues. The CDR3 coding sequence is TGTGCCAGCAGACAGGGGGCGAATAGAAGCAATCAGCCCCAGCATTTT. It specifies CASRQGANRSNQPQHF.

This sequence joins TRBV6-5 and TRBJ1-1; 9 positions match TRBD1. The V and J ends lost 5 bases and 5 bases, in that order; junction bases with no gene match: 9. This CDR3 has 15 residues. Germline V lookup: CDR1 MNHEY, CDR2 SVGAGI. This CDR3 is CASSPNRGLGTEAFF. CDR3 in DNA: TGTGCCAGCAGTCCCAACAGGGGGCTAGGTACTGAAGCTTTCTTT.

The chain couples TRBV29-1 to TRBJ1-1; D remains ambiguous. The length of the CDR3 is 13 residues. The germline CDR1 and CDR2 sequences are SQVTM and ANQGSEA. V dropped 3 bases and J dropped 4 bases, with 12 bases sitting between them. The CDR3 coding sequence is TGCAGCGTTGAGAGGGCGGTGGGCACTGAAGCTTTCTTT. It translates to CSVERAVGTEAFF.

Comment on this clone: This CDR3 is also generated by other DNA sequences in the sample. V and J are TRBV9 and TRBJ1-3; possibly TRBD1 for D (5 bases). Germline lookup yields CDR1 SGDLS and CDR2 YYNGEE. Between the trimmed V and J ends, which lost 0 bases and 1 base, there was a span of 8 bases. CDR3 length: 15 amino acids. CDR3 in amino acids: CASSVGSGSGNTIYF. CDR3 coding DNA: TGTGCCAGCAGCGTAGGTTCAGGGTCTGGAAACACCATATATTTT.

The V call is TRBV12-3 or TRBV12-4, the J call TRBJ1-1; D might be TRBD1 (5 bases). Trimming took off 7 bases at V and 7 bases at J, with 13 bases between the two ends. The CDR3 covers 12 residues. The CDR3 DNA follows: TGTGCCAGCACGGGGGTGGTTAATGAAGCTTTCTTT. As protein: CASTGVVNEAFF.

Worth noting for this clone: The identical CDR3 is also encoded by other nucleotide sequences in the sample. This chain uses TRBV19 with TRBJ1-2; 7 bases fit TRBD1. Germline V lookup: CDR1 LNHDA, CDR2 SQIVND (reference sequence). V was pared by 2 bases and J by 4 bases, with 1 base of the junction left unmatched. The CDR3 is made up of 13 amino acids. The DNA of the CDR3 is TGTGCCAGTAGTATAAGACAGGGCTATGGCTACACCTTC. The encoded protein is CASSIRQGYGYTF.

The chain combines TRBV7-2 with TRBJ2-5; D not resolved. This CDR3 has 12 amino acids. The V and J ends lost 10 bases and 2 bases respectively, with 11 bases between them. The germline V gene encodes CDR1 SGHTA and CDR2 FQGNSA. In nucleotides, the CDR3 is TGTGCCAACCCCCGGGTACAAGAGACCCAGTACTTC. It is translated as CANPRVQETQYF.

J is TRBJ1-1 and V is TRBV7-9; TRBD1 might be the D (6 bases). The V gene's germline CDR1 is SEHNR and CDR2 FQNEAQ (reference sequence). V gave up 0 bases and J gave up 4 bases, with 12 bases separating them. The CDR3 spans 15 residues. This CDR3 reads CASSLAQQGGTEAFF. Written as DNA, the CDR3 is TGTGCCAGCAGCTTAGCCCAACAGGGCGGCACTGAAGCTTTCTTT.

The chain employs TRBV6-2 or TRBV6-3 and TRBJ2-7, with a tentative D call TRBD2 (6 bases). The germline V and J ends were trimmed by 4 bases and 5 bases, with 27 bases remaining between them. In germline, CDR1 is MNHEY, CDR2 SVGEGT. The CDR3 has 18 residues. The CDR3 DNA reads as TGTGCCAGCAGTTTCCCGTCACGAGGCGGGGAGTTTACAAACGAGCAGTACTTC. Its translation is CASSFPSRGGEFTNEQYF.

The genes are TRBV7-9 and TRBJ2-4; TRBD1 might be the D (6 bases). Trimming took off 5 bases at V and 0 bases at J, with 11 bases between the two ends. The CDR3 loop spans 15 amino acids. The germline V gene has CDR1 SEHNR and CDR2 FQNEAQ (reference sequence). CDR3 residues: CASSRDILAKNIQYF. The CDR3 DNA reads TGTGCCAGCAGCCGGGACATACTAGCCAAAAACATTCAGTACTTC. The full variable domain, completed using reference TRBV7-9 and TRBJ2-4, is DTGVSQNPRHKITKRGQNVTFRCDPISEHNRLYWYRQTLGQGPEFLTYFQNEAQLEKSRLLSDRFSAERPKGSFSTLEIQRTEQGDSAMYLCASSRDILAKNIQYFGAGTRLSVL.

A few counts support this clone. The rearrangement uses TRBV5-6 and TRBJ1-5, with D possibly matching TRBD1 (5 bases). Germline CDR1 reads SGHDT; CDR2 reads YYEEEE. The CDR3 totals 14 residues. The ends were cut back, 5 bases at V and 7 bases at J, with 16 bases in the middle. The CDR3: CASSSGRTIQPQHF. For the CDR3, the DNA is TGTGCCAGCAGTTCGGGGAGGACAATCCAGCCCCAGCATTTT.

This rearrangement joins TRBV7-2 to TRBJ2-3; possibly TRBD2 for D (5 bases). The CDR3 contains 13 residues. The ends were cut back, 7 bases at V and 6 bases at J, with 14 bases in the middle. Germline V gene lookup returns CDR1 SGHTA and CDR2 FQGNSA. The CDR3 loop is CASTRLFSDTQYF. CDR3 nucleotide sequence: TGTGCCAGCACCAGACTATTTAGCGATACGCAGTATTTT.

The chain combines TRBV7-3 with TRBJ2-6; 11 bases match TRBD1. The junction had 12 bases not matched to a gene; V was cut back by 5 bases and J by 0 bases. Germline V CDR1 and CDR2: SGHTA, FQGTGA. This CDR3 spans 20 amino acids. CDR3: CASSPYGQGAGSSGANVLTF. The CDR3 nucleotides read TGTGCCAGCAGCCCTTACGGACAGGGGGCTGGCAGCTCTGGGGCCAACGTCCTGACTTTC.

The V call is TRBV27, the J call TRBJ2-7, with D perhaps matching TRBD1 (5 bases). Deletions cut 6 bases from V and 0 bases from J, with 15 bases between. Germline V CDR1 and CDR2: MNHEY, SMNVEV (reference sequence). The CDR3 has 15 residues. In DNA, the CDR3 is TGTGCCAGCAGAGGAGTGGGGCTACCCTCCTACGAGCAGTACTTC. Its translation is CASRGVGLPSYEQYF.

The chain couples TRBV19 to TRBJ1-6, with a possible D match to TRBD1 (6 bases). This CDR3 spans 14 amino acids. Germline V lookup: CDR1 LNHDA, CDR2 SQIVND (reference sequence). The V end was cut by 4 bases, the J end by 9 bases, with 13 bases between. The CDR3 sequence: CASSTREGGSPLHF. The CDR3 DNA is TGTGCCAGTAGTACGCGCGAAGGGGGTTCACCCCTCCACTTT.

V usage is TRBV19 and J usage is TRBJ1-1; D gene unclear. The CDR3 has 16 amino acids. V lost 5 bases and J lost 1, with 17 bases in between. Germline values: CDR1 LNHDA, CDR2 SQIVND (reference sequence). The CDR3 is CASSPDLRVRNTEAFF. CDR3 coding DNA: TGTGCCAGTAGTCCCGATTTGAGGGTCCGGAACACTGAAGCTTTCTTT.

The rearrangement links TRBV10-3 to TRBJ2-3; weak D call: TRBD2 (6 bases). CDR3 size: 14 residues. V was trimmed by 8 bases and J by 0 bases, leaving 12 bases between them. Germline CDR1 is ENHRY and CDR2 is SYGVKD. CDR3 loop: CAIWRGTSTDTQYF. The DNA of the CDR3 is TGTGCCATCTGGAGGGGTACGAGCACAGATACGCAGTATTTT.

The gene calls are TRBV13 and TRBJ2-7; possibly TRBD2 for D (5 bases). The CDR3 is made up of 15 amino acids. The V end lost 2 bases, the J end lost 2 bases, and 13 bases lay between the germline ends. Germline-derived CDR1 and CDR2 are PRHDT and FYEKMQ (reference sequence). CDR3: CASSLFGGSAYEQYF. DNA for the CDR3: TGTGCCAGCAGCTTATTTGGCGGGTCCGCCTACGAGCAGTACTTC.

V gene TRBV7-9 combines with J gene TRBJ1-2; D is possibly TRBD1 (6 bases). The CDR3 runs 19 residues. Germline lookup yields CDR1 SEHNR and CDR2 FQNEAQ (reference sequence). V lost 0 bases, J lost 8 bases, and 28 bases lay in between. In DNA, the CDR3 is TGTGCCAGCAGCTTAGCGCCGCAGGGGCGTTTTCTCCTACTAGGAGGCTACACCTTC. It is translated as CASSLAPQGRFLLLGGYTF.